A selection of T cell receptor beta chains follows, all from one sample in a study of CD8 T cells in ankylosing spondylitis. TCRdb independently ran MiXCR on the 5' RACE reads; one entry per CDR3 protein. The sample consists of 69,000 or so distinct CDR3 sequences, about 5.7% of them appearing once. The specimen was blood, either unsorted or a sorted T cell fraction (not recorded which). These TCRs come from a male donor with ankylosing spondylitis or in good health (not recorded which). CDR3s include the opening cysteine and the closing phenylalanine or tryptophan. The D gene is left open where the match is weak. The size field is filled for only some rows; it gives once, few, many or a size class.

V gene,clone size,D gene,J gene,CDR3 protein,CDR3 DNA
TRBV3-1,many,NA,TRBJ1-1,CASSQDEIWNTEAFF,TGTGCCAGCAGCCAAGATGAGATTTGGAACACTGAAGCTTTCTTT
TRBV5-1,many,TRBD1,TRBJ2-2,CASSLNRGLRNTGELFF,TGCGCCAGCAGCCTCAACAGGGGTTTAAGGAACACCGGGGAGCTGTTTTTT
TRBV6-2/TRBV6-3,many,TRBD1,TRBJ2-1,CASRTDRGHNNEQFF,TGTGCCAGCAGAACCGACAGGGGCCACAACAATGAGCAGTTCTTC
TRBV6-2/TRBV6-3,many,NA,TRBJ2-5,CAAALGETQYF,TGTGCCGCAGCACTTGGAGAGACCCAGTACTTC
TRBV20-1,many,TRBD1,TRBJ1-6,CSATPGTDDNSPLHF,TGCAGTGCTACTCCGGGGACAGACGATAATTCACCCCTCCACTTT
TRBV12-3/TRBV12-4,many,NA,TRBJ2-2,CASSFYDGITGELFF,TGTGCCAGCAGTTTCTATGACGGTATCACCGGGGAGCTGTTTTTT
TRBV29-1,many,NA,TRBJ1-5,CSVGGLGNQPQHF,TGCAGCGTGGGGGGACTTGGCAATCAGCCCCAGCATTTT
TRBV11-2,many,NA,TRBJ1-4,CASSPETVVLGVYNEKLFF,TGTGCCAGCAGCCCGGAGACAGTCGTTCTCGGGGTTTATAATGAAAAACTGTTTTTT
TRBV30,many,NA,TRBJ2-7,CAWSPAVGKGEQYF,TGTGCCTGGAGTCCGGCCGTGGGTAAGGGGGAGCAGTACTTC
TRBV6-4,medium-sized,NA,TRBJ2-5,CASSESGEGSGTQYF,TGTGCCAGCAGTGAATCTGGCGAGGGGTCGGGGACCCAGTACTTC
TRBV11-1,NA,TRBD2,TRBJ2-1,CTSSLALAGDYNEQFF,TGTACCAGCAGCTTAGCGCTAGCGGGGGATTACAATGAGCAGTTCTTC
TRBV7-8,many,NA,TRBJ2-1,CASSLSGGPYNEQFF,TGTGCCAGCAGCTTATCGGGTGGACCCTACAATGAGCAGTTCTTC
TRBV6-1,many,NA,TRBJ1-5,CASSGYNQPQHF,TGTGCCAGCAGTGGATACAATCAGCCCCAGCATTTT
TRBV7-6,many,TRBD1,TRBJ2-7,CASSTTGGPYEQYF,TGTGCCAGCAGCACGACAGGGGGGCCCTACGAGCAGTACTTC
TRBV4-2,many,TRBD1,TRBJ2-2,CASSPQGAPNTGELFF,TGTGCCAGCAGCCCACAGGGGGCCCCGAACACCGGGGAGCTGTTTTTT
TRBV18,few,TRBD2,TRBJ2-3,CASSSLAGASTDTQYF,TGTGCCAGCTCATCACTAGCGGGGGCGAGCACAGATACGCAGTATTTT
TRBV5-1,many,NA,TRBJ2-7,CASSSWDNYEQYF,TGCGCCAGCAGCTCTTGGGATAACTACGAGCAGTACTTC
TRBV7-3,many,NA,TRBJ2-5,CASSLNVGGTQYF,TGTGCCAGCAGCTTAAACGTCGGTGGGACCCAGTACTTC
TRBV5-1,few,NA,TRBJ2-6,CASSSGQPGANVLTF,TGCGCCAGCAGCTCAGGACAACCTGGGGCCAACGTCCTGACTTTC
TRBV5-1,many,TRBD2,TRBJ2-1,CASSLGGGGPLRDEQFF,TGCGCCAGCAGCTTGGGGGGCGGGGGACCCCTTCGGGATGAGCAGTTCTTC
TRBV24-1,many,NA,TRBJ2-1,CATSDSTHNEQFF,TGTGCCACCAGTGATAGTACGCACAATGAGCAGTTCTTC
TRBV5-1,many,NA,TRBJ2-3,CASSLEEGASTDTQYF,TGCGCCAGCAGCTTGGAGGAGGGGGCGAGCACAGATACGCAGTATTTT
TRBV12-3/TRBV12-4,many,NA,TRBJ1-1,CASSPQGFTPQPEAFF,TGTGCCAGCAGTCCCCAGGGATTCACCCCCCAACCTGAAGCTTTCTTT
TRBV7-9,many,NA,TRBJ1-1,CASSLAGTEAFF,TGTGCCAGCAGCTTAGCAGGGACTGAAGCTTTCTTT
TRBV12-3/TRBV12-4,many,NA,TRBJ1-2,CASLQGPNYGYTF,TGTGCCAGCCTACAGGGTCCTAACTATGGCTACACCTTC
TRBV9,many,NA,TRBJ2-3,CASSVVWTDTQYF,TGTGCCAGCAGCGTAGTCTGGACAGATACGCAGTATTTT
TRBV5-6,many,NA,TRBJ1-4,CASSRGTGGREKLFF,TGTGCCAGCAGCAGGGGGACCGGGGGACGAGAAAAACTGTTTTTT
TRBV30,many,TRBD1,TRBJ1-1,CAWSPKDRGKMNTEAFF,TGTGCCTGGAGCCCCAAGGACAGGGGGAAAATGAACACTGAAGCTTTCTTT
TRBV5-1,many,NA,TRBJ2-5,CASSLGLDISRETQYF,TGCGCCAGCAGCTTGGGGTTAGATATTTCTCGGGAGACCCAGTACTTC
TRBV5-1,many,NA,TRBJ1-5,CASSLAGLPNQPQHF,TGCGCCAGCAGCTTGGCCGGGTTGCCCAATCAGCCCCAGCATTTT
TRBV11-1,many,TRBD1,TRBJ2-3,CASSEKAGQGVFSDTQYF,TGTGCCAGCAGCGAGAAGGCGGGACAGGGGGTTTTCTCAGATACGCAGTATTTT
TRBV19,many,TRBD2,TRBJ2-7,CASSIDQSDGGVSYEQYF,TGTGCCAGTAGTATAGATCAGTCCGACGGGGGGGTCTCCTACGAGCAGTACTTC
TRBV7-2,NA,NA,TRBJ2-7,CASSSHLTGFYEQYF,TGTGCCAGCAGCTCGCACCTGACAGGTTTCTACGAGCAGTACTTC
TRBV7-7,many,NA,TRBJ1-2,CASSPLHSFRGDYGYTF,TGTGCCAGCAGCCCCCTTCACTCCTTTCGGGGGGACTATGGCTACACCTTC
TRBV5-1,many,NA,TRBJ2-2,CASSLGPTGTGELFF,TGCGCCAGCAGCTTGGGTCCTACCGGGACCGGGGAGCTGTTTTTT
TRBV12-3/TRBV12-4,many,NA,TRBJ2-2,CASRPSGTVNTGELFF,TGTGCCAGCAGACCTTCCGGGACGGTGAACACCGGGGAGCTGTTTTTT